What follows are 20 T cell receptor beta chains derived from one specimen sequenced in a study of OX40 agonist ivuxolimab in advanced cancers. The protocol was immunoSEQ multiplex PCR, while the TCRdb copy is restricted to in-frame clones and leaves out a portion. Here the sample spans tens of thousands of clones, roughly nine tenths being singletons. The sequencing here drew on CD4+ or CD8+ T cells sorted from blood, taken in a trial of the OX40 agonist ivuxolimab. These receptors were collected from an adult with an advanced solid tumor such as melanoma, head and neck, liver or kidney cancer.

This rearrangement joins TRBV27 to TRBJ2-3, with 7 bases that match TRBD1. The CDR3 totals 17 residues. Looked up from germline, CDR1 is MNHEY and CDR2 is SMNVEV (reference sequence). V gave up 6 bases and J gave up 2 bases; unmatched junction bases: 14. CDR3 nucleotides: TGTGCCAGCAGCCTTCTCCCGGTGACAGGGCTCACAGATACGCAGTATTTT. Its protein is CASSLLPVTGLTDTQYF.

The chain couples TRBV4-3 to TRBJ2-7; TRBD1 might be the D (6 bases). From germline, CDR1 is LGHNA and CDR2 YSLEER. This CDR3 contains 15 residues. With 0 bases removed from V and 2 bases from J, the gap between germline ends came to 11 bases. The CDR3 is CASSQETGFTYEQYF. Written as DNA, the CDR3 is TGCGCCAGCAGCCAAGAGACAGGTTTCACCTACGAGCAGTACTTC.

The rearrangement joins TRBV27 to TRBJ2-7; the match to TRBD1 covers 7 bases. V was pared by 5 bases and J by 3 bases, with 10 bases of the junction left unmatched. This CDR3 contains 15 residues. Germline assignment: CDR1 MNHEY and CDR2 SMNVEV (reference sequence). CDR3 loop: CASSPLQGIIYEQYF. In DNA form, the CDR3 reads TGTGCCAGCAGTCCCCTACAGGGGATCATCTACGAGCAGTACTTC.

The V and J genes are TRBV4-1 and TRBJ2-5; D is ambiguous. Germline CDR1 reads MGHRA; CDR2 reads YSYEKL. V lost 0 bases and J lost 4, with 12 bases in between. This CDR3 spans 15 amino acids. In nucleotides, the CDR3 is TGCGCCAGCAGCCAAGATTTCCAAGCCGCAGAGACCCAGTACTTC. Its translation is CASSQDFQAAETQYF.

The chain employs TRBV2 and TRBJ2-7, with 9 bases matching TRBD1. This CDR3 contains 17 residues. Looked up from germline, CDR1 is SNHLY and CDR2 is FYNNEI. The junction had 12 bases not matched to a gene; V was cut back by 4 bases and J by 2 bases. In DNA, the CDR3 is TGTGCCAGCAGTGGACAACCCGGGACAGGGACTACCTACGAGCAGTACTTC. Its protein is CASSGQPGTGTTYEQYF.

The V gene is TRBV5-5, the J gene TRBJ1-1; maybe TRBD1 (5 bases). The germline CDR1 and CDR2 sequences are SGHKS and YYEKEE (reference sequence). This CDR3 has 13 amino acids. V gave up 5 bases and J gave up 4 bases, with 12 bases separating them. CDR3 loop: CASSPIGATEAFF. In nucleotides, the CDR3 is TGTGCCAGCAGTCCTATCGGGGCCACTGAAGCTTTCTTT. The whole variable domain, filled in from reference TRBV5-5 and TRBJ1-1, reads DAGVTQSPTHLIKTRGQQVTLRCSPISGHKSVSWYQQVLGQGPQFIFQYYEKEERGRGNFPDRFSARQFPNYSSELNVNALLLGDSALYLCASSPIGATEAFFGQGTRLTVV.

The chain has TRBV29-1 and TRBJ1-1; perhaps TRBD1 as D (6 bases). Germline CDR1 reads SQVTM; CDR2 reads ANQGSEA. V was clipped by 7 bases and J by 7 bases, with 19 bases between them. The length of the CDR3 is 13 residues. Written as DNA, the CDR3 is TGCAGCGGTTGGACAGCCGATCGCAATGAAGCTTTCTTT. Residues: CSGWTADRNEAFF.

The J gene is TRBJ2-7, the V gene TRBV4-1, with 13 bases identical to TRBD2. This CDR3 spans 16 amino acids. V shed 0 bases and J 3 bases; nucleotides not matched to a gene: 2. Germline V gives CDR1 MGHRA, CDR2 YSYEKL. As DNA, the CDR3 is TGCGCCAGCAGCCAAGAGGGACTAGCGGGGTTCTACGAGCAGTACTTC. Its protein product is CASSQEGLAGFYEQYF.

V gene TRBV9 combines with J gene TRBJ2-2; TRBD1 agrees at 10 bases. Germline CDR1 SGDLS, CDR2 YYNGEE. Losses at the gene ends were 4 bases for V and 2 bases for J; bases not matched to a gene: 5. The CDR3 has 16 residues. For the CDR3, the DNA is TGTGCCAGCAGCTCCCTGACAGGGGGCAACACCGGGGAGCTGTTTTTT. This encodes CASSSLTGGNTGELFF.

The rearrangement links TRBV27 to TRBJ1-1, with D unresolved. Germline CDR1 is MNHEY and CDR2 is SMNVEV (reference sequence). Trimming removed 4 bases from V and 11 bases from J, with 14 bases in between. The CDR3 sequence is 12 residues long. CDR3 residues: CASSSLLQQAFF. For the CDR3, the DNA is TGTGCCAGCAGTTCCTTACTCCAACAGGCTTTCTTT.

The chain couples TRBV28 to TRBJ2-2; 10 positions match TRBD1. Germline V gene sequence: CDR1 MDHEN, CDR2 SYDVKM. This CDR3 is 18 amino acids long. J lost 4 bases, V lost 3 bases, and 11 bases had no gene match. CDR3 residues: CASSLIPGTGDRTGELFF. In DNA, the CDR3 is TGTGCCAGCAGTTTGATCCCCGGGACAGGGGACCGCACCGGGGAGCTGTTTTTT.

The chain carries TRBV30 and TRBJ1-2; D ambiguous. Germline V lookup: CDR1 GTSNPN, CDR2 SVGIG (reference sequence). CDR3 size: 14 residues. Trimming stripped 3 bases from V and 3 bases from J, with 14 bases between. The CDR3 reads CAWRYSFADYGYTF. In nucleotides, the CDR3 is TGTGCCTGGAGGTACAGCTTTGCTGACTATGGCTACACCTTC.

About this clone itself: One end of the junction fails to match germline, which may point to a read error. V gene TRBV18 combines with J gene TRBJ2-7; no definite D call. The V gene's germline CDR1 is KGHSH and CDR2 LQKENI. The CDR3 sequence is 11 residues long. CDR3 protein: CASSHGLGIRF. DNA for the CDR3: TGTGCCAGCTCACATGGCCTGGGGATTAGGTTC.

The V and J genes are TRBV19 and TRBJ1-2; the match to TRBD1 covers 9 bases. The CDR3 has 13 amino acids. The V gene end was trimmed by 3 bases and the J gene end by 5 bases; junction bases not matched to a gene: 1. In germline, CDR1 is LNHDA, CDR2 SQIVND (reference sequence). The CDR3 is CASSMGTGYGYTF. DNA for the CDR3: TGTGCCAGTAGTATGGGGACAGGGTATGGCTACACCTTC.

CDR3 nucleotide sequence: TGTGCCAGTAGTATCCCACTTCCCTATGGGGCGAACTATGGCTACACCTTC. Translation: CASSIPLPYGANYGYTF. The chain recombines TRBV19 with TRBJ1-2, with D possibly TRBD1 on 5 matching bases. Germline CDR1 and CDR2: LNHDA and SQIVND (reference sequence). CDR3 length: 17 amino acids. V lost 3 bases to trimming and J lost 2 bases, with 19 bases between them.

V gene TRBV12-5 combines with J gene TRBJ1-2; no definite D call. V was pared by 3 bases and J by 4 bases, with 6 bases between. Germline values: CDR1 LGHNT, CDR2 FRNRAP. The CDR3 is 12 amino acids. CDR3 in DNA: TGTGCTAGTGGTTTCGGACCCTATGGCTACACCTTC. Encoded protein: CASGFGPYGYTF.

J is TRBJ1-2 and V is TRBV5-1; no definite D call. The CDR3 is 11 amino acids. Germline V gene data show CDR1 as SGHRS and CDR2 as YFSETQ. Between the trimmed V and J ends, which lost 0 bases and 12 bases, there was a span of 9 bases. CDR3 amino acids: CASSLEAGNTF. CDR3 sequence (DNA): TGCGCCAGCAGCTTGGAGGCGGGGAACACCTTC.

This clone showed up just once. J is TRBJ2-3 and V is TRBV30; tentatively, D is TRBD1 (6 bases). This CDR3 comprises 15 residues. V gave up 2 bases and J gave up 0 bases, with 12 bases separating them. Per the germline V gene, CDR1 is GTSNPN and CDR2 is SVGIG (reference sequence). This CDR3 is CAWSWTDPSTDTQYF. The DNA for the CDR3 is TGTGCCTGGAGTTGGACAGACCCTAGCACAGATACGCAGTATTTT.

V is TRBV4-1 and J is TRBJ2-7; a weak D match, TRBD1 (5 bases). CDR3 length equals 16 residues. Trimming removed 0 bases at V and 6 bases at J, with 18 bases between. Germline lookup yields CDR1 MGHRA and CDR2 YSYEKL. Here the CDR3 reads CASSQEEGLLGAEQYF. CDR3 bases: TGCGCCAGCAGCCAAGAGGAAGGGCTTCTAGGGGCCGAGCAGTACTTC.

As DNA, the CDR3 is TGTGCCAGCAGCGGGGGGAACACTGAAGCTTTCTTT. Its translation: CASSGGNTEAFF. The chain employs TRBV7-9 and TRBJ1-1, with a tentative D call TRBD1 (5 bases). Germline V gene sequence: CDR1 SEHNR, CDR2 FQNEAQ (reference sequence). The CDR3 is 12 residues long. V lost 5 bases and J lost 1, with 5 bases in between.